These 17 T cell receptor beta chains were all obtained from the same sample, sequenced in a study of blood T cell repertoires in COVID-19. Libraries were prepared by immunoSEQ multiplex PCR; TCRdb keeps only in-frame clonotypes and omits some of them. The sample holds about 190,000 clones, around nine tenths seen once. The sequenced sample was peripheral blood. These receptors all come from a man aged 40-50 years with acute or convalescent COVID-19.

The chain carries TRBV5-1 and TRBJ1-2; a possible D gene is TRBD1 (6 bases). The length of the CDR3 is 13 residues. V was clipped by 3 bases and J by 4 bases, with 10 bases between them. The germline CDR1 and CDR2 sequences are SGHRS and YFSETQ. The CDR3 DNA reads TGCGCCAGCAGCTCCCAGGGGATCTATGGCTACACCTTC. Amino acid sequence: CASSSQGIYGYTF.

This chain uses TRBV4-1 with TRBJ2-7; D is perhaps TRBD2 (6 bases). Deletions cut 1 base from V and 7 bases from J, with 17 bases between. Germline CDR1 is MGHRA and CDR2 is YSYEKL. The CDR3 contains 15 residues. In DNA, the CDR3 is TGCGCCAGCAGCCAAGGACCCACCAGCGGAGGGGAGCAGTACTTC. Encoded protein: CASSQGPTSGGEQYF.

This sequence joins TRBV2 and TRBJ1-5; possibly TRBD1 for D (6 bases). The CDR3 consists of 15 residues. Trimming shortened V by 5 bases and J by 7 bases, and 18 bases separated the two germline ends. Per the germline V gene, CDR1 is SNHLY and CDR2 is FYNNEI. The CDR3 coding sequence is TGTGCCAGCAGTACATTAGGACAGACGATACAGCCCCAGCATTTT. It translates to CASSTLGQTIQPQHF.

The DNA of the CDR3 is TGCGCCAGCAGCCAGGGACTAGCGGGGGTCTACAATGAGCAGTTCTTC. It yields the protein CASSQGLAGVYNEQFF. V gene TRBV4-1 combines with J gene TRBJ2-1; 14 nucleotides match TRBD2. After removal of 3 bases from V and 3 bases from J, the junction contained 1 base not matched to a gene. The CDR3 consists of 16 residues. Per the germline V gene, CDR1 is MGHRA and CDR2 is YSYEKL.

The chain couples TRBV7-9 to TRBJ1-1; 11 nucleotides line up with TRBD1. CDR3 length equals 18 residues. The V gene end was trimmed by 3 bases and the J gene end by 1 base; junction bases not matched to a gene: 10. CDR1 and CDR2 (germline): SEHNR, FQNEAQ (reference sequence). CDR3: CASSFAPGQGVGNTEAFF. The DNA for the CDR3 is TGTGCCAGCAGCTTCGCCCCGGGACAGGGGGTCGGGAACACTGAAGCTTTCTTT.

There are a few counts of this clone. The gene calls are TRBV19 and TRBJ2-7, with 10 bases that match TRBD1. The CDR3 has 13 residues. Germline values: CDR1 LNHDA, CDR2 SQIVND (reference sequence). V lost 4 bases, J lost 7 bases, and 4 bases stayed unmatched. The CDR3 here is CASSTPGQGEQYF. The CDR3 region has the DNA TGTGCCAGTAGTACGCCGGGACAGGGGGAGCAGTACTTC.

Concerning this clone itself: Its ends do not fully match the called genes, so a read error is possible. The chain joins TRBV7-3 to TRBJ2-1, with TRBD2 matching 9 bases. The CDR3 runs to 15 residues. Germline values: CDR1 SGHTA, CDR2 FQGTGA. The CDR3 nucleotides are TGTGCCAGCAGCCTCCCGCGGGGGGGCTACGATGAGCAGTTCTTC. Its translation is CASSLPRGGYDEQFF.

The chain recombines TRBV29-1 with TRBJ2-4, with TRBD1 matching over 8 bases. V shed 5 bases, J shed 6 bases, and the junction held 15 bases outside the gene matches. In germline, CDR1 is SQVTM, CDR2 ANQGSEA. This CDR3 region has 16 residues. The CDR3 here is CSVQPPDRGEGNIQYF. The CDR3, as DNA: TGCAGCGTTCAGCCCCCCGACAGGGGTGAGGGAAACATTCAGTACTTC.

V is TRBV5-1 and J is TRBJ1-2; a possible D gene is TRBD1 (5 bases). The ends were cut back, 0 bases at V and 2 bases at J, with 8 bases in the middle. The germline CDR1 and CDR2 sequences are SGHRS and YFSETQ. The CDR3 has 14 residues. The CDR3 nucleotides are TGCGCCAGCAGCTTGGATAACAGGAACTATGGCTACACCTTC. Protein sequence: CASSLDNRNYGYTF.

This chain joins TRBV12-3 or TRBV12-4 and TRBJ2-5; weak D call: TRBD2 (5 bases). V lost 4 bases and J lost 7, with 13 bases in between. This CDR3 spans 13 amino acids. The CDR3: CASSSGLRGTQYF. The CDR3 DNA reads as TGTGCCAGCAGTTCGGGGTTGCGCGGGACCCAGTACTTC.

There are a few counts of this clone. The chain couples TRBV18 to TRBJ1-2, with TRBD1 as a possible D gene (6 bases). In germline, CDR1 is KGHSH, CDR2 LQKENI. Deletions cut 3 bases from V and 8 bases from J, with 19 bases between. CDR3 size: 15 residues. In DNA form, the CDR3 reads TGTGCCAGCTCACCTTTGCCCGACAGGTCGGGAGGCTACACCTTC. Encoded protein: CASSPLPDRSGGYTF.

The chain joins TRBV10-3 to TRBJ2-1; TRBD2 agrees at 13 bases. V was clipped by 1 base and J by 4 bases; unmatched bases: 7. CDR1 and CDR2 from the germline V gene are ENHRY and SYGVKD. The CDR3 has 18 amino acids. The CDR3 DNA reads as TGTGCCATCAGTGAGTTACCGACTAGCGGGGGGCTTTACAATGAGCAGTTCTTC. This codes for CAISELPTSGGLYNEQFF.

V is TRBV18 and J is TRBJ2-7; TRBD1 aligns across 7 bases. The CDR3 contains 14 residues. Germline V gene data show CDR1 as KGHSH and CDR2 as LQKENI. The ends lost 2 bases at V and 2 bases at J; junction bases unmatched: 3. In DNA, the CDR3 is TGTGCCAGCTCACCAGGGACAGTAACCTACGAGCAGTACTTC. It is translated as CASSPGTVTYEQYF. Based on the CDR3 plus reference TRBV18 and TRBJ2-7, the full variable domain is NAGVMQNPRHLVRRRGQEARLRCSPMKGHSHVYWYRQLPEEGLKFMVYLQKENIIDESGMPKERFSAEFPKEGPSILRIQQVVRGDSAAYFCASSPGTVTYEQYFGPGTRLTVT.

This sequence joins TRBV2 and TRBJ2-3, with a possible D match to TRBD2 (6 bases). Trimming shortened V by 7 bases and J by 2 bases, and 13 bases separated the two germline ends. The CDR3 spans 14 residues. The germline V gene has CDR1 SNHLY and CDR2 FYNNEI. The CDR3 sequence is CASTAAGNTDTQYF. The DNA for the CDR3 is TGTGCCAGCACCGCAGCGGGCAACACAGATACGCAGTATTTT.

The V gene is TRBV4-2, the J gene TRBJ1-1; 7 bases fit TRBD1. CDR1 is LGHNA, CDR2 YNFKEQ, per germline. The CDR3 covers 16 residues. Unmatched junction bases numbered 13, after V lost 3 bases and J lost 6 bases. CDR3 coding DNA: TGTGCCAGCAGCCAGCGGTTCCCGGGACAGAGACCTGAAGCTTTCTTT. As protein: CASSQRFPGQRPEAFF.

This chain joins TRBV29-1 and TRBJ2-3; D not resolved. The CDR3 has 14 residues. Germline-derived CDR1 and CDR2 are SQVTM and ANQGSEA. V was trimmed by 4 bases and J by 2 bases, leaving 13 bases between them. The CDR3 loop is CSVVSVFDTDTQYF. DNA of the CDR3: TGCAGCGTTGTATCGGTTTTCGACACAGATACGCAGTATTTT.

V and J are TRBV5-4 and TRBJ2-1, with D possibly matching TRBD2 (6 bases). CDR3 length equals 17 residues. Per the germline V gene, CDR1 is SGHNT and CDR2 is YYREEE (reference sequence). V was shortened by 4 bases and J by 3 bases, with 20 bases between the two germline ends. The CDR3 DNA follows: TGTGCCAGCAGCCCGGTCGGGTACGCGGGGAACTACAATGAGCAGTTCTTC. It encodes CASSPVGYAGNYNEQFF.